Below, 2 T cell receptor beta chains from the same sample are listed, as sequenced in a study of blood T cells in healthy people across ages. Combining a sample-barcoded 5' primer with a J-beta primer mix, a second PCR ran for about 7 to 11 cycles. Via MiXCR, TCRdb re-called the 5' RACE reads, giving one row per CDR3 protein. The sample lists under 1,000,000 distinct CDR3 sequences, more than 35% occurring once. The sequencing sample was made of blood. All receptors derive from an elderly man in good health.

V usage is TRBV6-2 or TRBV6-3 and J usage is TRBJ2-1; 7 bases map to TRBD2. J lost 4 bases, V lost 5 bases, and 8 bases had no gene match. CDR1 and CDR2 (germline): MNHEY, SVGEGT. This CDR3 comprises 15 residues. The CDR3, as DNA: TGTGCCAGCAGTCTGCGCGGGGGTTATTACAATGAGCAGTTCTTC. Translation gives CASSLRGGYYNEQFF.

The chain couples TRBV20-1 to TRBJ2-5; 15 bases fit TRBD2. The J call may be incorrect, as the DNA end agrees better with TRBJ2-7. CDR1 and CDR2 (germline): DFQATT, SNEGSKA (reference sequence). The CDR3 covers 17 residues. CDR3 coding DNA: TGCAGTGCATCCGGACTAGCGGGGGGGCCTCGCGCCTACGAGCAGTACTTC. It translates to CSASGLAGGPRAYEQYF.